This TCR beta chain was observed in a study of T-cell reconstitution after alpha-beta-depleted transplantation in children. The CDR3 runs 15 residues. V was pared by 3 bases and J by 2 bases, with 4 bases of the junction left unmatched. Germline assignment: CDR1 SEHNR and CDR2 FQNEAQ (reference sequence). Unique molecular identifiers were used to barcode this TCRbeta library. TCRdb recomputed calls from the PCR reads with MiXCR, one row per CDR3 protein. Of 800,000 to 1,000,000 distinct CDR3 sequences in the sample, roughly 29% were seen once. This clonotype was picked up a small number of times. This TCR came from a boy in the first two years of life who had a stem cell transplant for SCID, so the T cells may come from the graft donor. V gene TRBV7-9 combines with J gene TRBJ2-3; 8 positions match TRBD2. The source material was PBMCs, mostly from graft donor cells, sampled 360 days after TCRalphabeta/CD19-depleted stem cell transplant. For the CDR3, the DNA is TGTGCCAGCAGCTTTGGGCGGGGGGACACAGATACGCAGTATTTT. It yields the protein CASSFGRGDTDTQYF.